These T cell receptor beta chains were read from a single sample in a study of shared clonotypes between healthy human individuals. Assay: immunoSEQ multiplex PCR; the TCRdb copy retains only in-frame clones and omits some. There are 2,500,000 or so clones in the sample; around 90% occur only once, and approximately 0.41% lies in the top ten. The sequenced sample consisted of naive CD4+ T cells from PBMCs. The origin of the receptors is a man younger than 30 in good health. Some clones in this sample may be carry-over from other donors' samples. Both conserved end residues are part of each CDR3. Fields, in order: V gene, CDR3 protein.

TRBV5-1	CASRREGVANVLTF
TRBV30	CAWGWAKGYGYTF
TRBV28	CASSLVSAGQSYEQYF
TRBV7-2	CASSLRHRGTGDYEQYF
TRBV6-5	CASSYSGRDGGYGYTF
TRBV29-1	CSVQLAGGPGEQYF
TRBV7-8	CASSPIGTYNEQFF
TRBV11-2	CASRGQGAYEQFF
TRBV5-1	CASSLGQAYTGELFF
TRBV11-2	CASRKIGGSEQYF